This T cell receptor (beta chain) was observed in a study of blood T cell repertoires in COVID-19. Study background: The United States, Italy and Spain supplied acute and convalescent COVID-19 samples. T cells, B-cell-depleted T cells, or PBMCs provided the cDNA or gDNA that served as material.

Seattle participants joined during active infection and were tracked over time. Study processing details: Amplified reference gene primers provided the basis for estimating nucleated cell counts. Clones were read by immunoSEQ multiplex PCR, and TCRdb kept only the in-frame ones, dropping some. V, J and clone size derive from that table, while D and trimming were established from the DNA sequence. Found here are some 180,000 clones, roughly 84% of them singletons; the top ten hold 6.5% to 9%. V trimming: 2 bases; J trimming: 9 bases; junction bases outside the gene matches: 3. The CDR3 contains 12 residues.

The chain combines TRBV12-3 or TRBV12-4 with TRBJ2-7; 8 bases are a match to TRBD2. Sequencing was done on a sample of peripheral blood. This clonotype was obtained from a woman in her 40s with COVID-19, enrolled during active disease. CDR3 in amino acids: CASSLPLAGQYF. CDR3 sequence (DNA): TGTGCCAGCAGTTTACCCCTAGCGGGGCAGTACTTC.